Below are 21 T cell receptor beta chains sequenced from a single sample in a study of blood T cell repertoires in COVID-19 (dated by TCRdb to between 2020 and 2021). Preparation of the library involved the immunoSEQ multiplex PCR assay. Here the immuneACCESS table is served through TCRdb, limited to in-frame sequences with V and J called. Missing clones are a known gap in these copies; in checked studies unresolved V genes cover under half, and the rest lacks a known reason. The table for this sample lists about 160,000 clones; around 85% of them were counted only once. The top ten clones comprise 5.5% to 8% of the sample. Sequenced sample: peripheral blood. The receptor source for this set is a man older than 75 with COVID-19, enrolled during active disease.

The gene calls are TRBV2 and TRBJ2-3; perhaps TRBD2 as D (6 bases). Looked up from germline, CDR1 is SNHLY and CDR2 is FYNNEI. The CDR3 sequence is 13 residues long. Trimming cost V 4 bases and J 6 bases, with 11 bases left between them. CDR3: CASSVGGHDTQYF. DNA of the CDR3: TGTGCCAGCAGTGTTGGAGGGCACGATACGCAGTATTTT. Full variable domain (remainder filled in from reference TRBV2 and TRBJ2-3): EPEVTQTPSHQVTQMGQEVILRCVPISNHLYFYWYRQILGQKVEFLVSFYNNEISEKSEIFDDQFSVERPDGSNFTLKIRSTKLEDSAMYFCASSVGGHDTQYFGPGTRLTVL.

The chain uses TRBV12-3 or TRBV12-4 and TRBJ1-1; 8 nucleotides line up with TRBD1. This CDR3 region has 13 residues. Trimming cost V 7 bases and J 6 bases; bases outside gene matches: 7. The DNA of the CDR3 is TGTGCCAGCACCCCTGGGACAGGCTCTGAAGCTTTCTTT. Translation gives CASTPGTGSEAFF.

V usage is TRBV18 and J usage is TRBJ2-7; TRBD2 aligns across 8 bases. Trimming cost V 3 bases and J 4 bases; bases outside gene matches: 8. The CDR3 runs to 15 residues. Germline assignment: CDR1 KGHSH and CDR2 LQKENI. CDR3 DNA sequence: TGTGCCAGCTCACCTGCTACTAGCGGTGCGTACGAGCAGTACTTC. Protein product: CASSPATSGAYEQYF.

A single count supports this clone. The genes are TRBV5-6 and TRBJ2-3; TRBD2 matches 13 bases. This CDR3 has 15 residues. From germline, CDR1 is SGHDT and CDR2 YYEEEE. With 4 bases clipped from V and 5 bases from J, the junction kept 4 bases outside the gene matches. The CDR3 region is CASSPGTSGEDTQYF. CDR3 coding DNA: TGTGCCAGCAGCCCGGGGACTAGCGGGGAAGATACGCAGTATTTT.

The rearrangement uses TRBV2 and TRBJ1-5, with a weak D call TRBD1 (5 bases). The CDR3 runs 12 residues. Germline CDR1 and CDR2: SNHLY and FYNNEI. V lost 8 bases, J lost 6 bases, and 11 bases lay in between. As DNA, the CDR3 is TGTGCCAGCGGGGGGGAGGTTCAGCCCCAGCATTTT. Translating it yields CASGGEVQPQHF. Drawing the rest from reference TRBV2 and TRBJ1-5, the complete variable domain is EPEVTQTPSHQVTQMGQEVILRCVPISNHLYFYWYRQILGQKVEFLVSFYNNEISEKSEIFDDQFSVERPDGSNFTLKIRSTKLEDSAMYFCASGGEVQPQHFGDGTRLSIL.

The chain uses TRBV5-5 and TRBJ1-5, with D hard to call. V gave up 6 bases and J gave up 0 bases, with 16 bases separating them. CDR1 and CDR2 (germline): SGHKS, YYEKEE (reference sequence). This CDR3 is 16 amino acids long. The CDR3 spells CASTTRAGNSNQPQHF. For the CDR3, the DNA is TGTGCCAGCACCACGCGGGCGGGGAATAGCAATCAGCCCCAGCATTTT.

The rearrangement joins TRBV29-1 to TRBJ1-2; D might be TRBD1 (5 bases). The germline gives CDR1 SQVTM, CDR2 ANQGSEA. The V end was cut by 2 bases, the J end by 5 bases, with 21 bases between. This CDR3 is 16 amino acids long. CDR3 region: CSVELGLGGVEYGYTF. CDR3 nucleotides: TGCAGCGTTGAATTGGGGCTGGGGGGAGTAGAGTATGGCTACACCTTC.

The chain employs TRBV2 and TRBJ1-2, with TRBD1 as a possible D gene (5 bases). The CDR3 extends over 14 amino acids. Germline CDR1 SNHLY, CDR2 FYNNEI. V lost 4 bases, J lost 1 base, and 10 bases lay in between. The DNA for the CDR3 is TGTGCCAGCAGTGCCACACAGGTTAACTATGGCTACACCTTC. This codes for CASSATQVNYGYTF.

CDR3 bases: TGTGCCAGTAAGGCAGGGGGCTATGGCTACACCTTC. Encoded protein: CASKAGGYGYTF. This rearrangement joins TRBV19 to TRBJ1-2, with TRBD1 matching 7 bases. Trimming took 7 bases from V and 4 from J; bases not matched to a gene: 3. Looked up from germline, CDR1 is LNHDA and CDR2 is SQIVND (reference sequence). CDR3 length: 12 amino acids. The full variable domain, with the rest looked up from reference TRBV19 and TRBJ1-2, is DGGITQSPKYLFRKEGQNVTLSCEQNLNHDAMYWYRQDPGQGLRLIYYSQIVNDFQKGDIAEGYSVSREKKESFPLTVTSAQKNPTAFYLCASKAGGYGYTFGSGTRLTVV.

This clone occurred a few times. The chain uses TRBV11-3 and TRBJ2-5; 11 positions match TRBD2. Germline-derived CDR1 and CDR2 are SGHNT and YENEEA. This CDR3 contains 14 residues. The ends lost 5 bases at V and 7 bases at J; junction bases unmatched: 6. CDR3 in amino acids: CASSPTSGAGTQYF. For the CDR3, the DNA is TGTGCCAGCAGCCCGACTAGCGGGGCGGGGACCCAGTACTTC.

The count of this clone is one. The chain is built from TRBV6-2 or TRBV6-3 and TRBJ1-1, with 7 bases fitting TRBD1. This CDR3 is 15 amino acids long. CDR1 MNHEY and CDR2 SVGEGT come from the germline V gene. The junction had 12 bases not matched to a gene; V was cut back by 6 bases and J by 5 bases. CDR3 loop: CASSGGGTAKTEAFF. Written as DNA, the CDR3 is TGTGCCAGCAGCGGGGGTGGGACAGCCAAGACTGAAGCTTTCTTT.

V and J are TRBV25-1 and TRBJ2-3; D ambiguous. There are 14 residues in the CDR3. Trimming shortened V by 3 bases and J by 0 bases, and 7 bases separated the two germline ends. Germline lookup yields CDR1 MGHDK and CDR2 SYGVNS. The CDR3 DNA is TGTGCCAGCAGTGATAGTAGTAGCACAGATACGCAGTATTTT. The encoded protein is CASSDSSSTDTQYF.

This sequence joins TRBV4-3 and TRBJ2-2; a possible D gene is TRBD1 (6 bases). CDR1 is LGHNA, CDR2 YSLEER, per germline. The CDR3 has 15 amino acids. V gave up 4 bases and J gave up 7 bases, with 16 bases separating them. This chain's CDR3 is CASSPIQGSGGELFF. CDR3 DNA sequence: TGCGCCAGCAGCCCCATACAGGGCTCGGGCGGGGAGCTGTTTTTT.

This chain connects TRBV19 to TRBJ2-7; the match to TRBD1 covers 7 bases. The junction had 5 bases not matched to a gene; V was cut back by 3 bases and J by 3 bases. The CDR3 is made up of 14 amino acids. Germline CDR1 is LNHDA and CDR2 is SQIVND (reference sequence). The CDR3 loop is CASSIRDRDYEQYF. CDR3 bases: TGTGCCAGTAGTATTCGGGACAGAGACTACGAGCAGTACTTC.

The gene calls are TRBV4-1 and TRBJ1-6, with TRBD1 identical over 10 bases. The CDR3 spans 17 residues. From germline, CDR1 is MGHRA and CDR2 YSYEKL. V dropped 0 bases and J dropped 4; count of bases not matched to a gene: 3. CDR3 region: CASSQETGGPYNSPLHF. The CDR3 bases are TGCGCCAGCAGCCAAGAGACAGGGGGCCCGTATAATTCACCCCTCCACTTT.

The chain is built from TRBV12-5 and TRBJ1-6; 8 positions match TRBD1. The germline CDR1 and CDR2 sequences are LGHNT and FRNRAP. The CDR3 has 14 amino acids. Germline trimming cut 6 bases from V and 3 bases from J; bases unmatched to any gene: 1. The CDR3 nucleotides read TGTGCTAGTGGCACAGGGGGCTATAATTCACCCCTCCACTTT. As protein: CASGTGGYNSPLHF.

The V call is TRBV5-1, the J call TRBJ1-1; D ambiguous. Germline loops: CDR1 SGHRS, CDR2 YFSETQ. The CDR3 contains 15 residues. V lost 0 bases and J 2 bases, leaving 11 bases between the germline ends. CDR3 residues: CASSLALGRNTEAFF. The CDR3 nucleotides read TGCGCCAGCAGCTTGGCCTTGGGCCGAAACACTGAAGCTTTCTTT.

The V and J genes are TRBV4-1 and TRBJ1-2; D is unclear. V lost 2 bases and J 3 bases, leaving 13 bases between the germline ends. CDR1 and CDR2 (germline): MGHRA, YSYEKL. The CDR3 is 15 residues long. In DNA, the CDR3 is TGCGCCAGCAGCCAAAGATGGGAGGGAGACTATGGCTACACCTTC. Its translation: CASSQRWEGDYGYTF.

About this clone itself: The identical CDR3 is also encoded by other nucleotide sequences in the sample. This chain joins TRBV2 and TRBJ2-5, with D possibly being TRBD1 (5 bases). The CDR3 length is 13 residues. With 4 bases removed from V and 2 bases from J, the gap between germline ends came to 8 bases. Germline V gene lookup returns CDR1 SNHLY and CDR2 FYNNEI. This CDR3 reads CASSVDRQETQYF. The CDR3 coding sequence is TGTGCCAGCAGTGTAGACAGACAAGAGACCCAGTACTTC.

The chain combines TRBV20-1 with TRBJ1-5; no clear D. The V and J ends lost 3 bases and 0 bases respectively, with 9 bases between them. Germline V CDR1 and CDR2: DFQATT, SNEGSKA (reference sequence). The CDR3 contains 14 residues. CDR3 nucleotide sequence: TGCAGTGCTAGTTCCGGTAATAGCAATCAGCCCCAGCATTTT. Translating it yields CSASSGNSNQPQHF.

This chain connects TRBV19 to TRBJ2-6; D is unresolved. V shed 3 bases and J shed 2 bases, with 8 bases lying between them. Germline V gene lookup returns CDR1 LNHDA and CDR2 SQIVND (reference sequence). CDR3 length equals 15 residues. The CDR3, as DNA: TGTGCCAGTAGTATCGGTACTCCTGGGGCCAACGTCCTGACTTTC. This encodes CASSIGTPGANVLTF.